The 8 T cell receptor beta chains below were found in one sample sequenced in a study of blood T cell repertoires in COVID-19 (dated by TCRdb to the early 2020s). Preparation of the library involved the immunoSEQ multiplex PCR assay. TCRdb retrieved this table from immuneACCESS and kept in-frame rearrangements only. Not all clones are present; in checked studies, unresolved V genes account for under half, and no reason is known for the remainder. For this sample the table gives about 130,000 clones, of which 78% were detected only once. The ten largest clonotypes hold approximately 11% of the sample. Sequencing was performed on peripheral blood. The receptors originated from a man aged 60 to 75 who had recovered from COVID-19.

The genes are TRBV7-2 and TRBJ2-2, with 8 bases identical to TRBD2. With 1 base clipped from V and 5 bases from J, the junction kept 12 bases outside the gene matches. CDR3 length: 18 residues. Germline CDR1 SGHTA, CDR2 FQGNSA. The CDR3 DNA sequence: TGTGCCAGCAGCTTAGGCAGTAGCGGGGAAGTGGGGACCGGGGAGCTGTTTTTT. Residues: CASSLGSSGEVGTGELFF.

The chain employs TRBV3-1 (or the pseudogene TRBV3-2) and TRBJ2-5; 10 nucleotides align to TRBD2. This CDR3 is built from 17 residues. J was trimmed by 5 bases and V by 0 bases; bases with no gene match: 9. Germline V gene data show CDR1 as LGHDT and CDR2 as YNNKEL (reference sequence). The CDR3 DNA reads as TGTGCCAGCAGCCAAGATTTACCTAGCGGGGGTGGGGAGACCCAGTACTTC. Its protein product is CASSQDLPSGGGETQYF.

The rearrangement links TRBV14 to TRBJ1-1; maybe TRBD1 (5 bases). V was shortened by 4 bases and J by 3 bases, with 12 bases between the two germline ends. CDR1 and CDR2 from the germline V gene are SGHDN and FVKESK. This CDR3 region has 14 residues. The CDR3 loop is CASSPLRGYTEAFF. In DNA form, the CDR3 reads TGTGCCAGCAGCCCCCTCCGGGGGTACACTGAAGCTTTCTTT.

V and J are TRBV30 and TRBJ2-7; D call uncertain. The V end was cut by 8 bases, the J end by 0 bases, with 8 bases between. Germline assignment: CDR1 GTSNPN and CDR2 SVGIG (reference sequence). This CDR3 is built from 11 residues. The CDR3 sequence is CALSISYEQYF. Here the CDR3 DNA reads TGTGCCCTTTCTATCTCCTACGAGCAGTACTTC.

This rearrangement joins TRBV5-5 to TRBJ1-2; 10 bases line up with TRBD1. The trim removed 4 bases at V and 8 bases at J, leaving 5 bases unmatched. CDR1 is SGHKS, CDR2 YYEKEE, per germline (reference sequence). This CDR3 is built from 13 residues. The CDR3 loop is CASSLTGGGGYTF. The CDR3 region has the DNA TGTGCCAGCAGCCTGACAGGGGGCGGGGGCTACACCTTC. The complete variable domain, with remaining parts taken from reference TRBV5-5 and TRBJ1-2, reads DAGVTQSPTHLIKTRGQQVTLRCSPISGHKSVSWYQQVLGQGPQFIFQYYEKEERGRGNFPDRFSARQFPNYSSELNVNALLLGDSALYLCASSLTGGGGYTFGSGTRLTVV.

In regard to this clone: A read error may account for a junction end that differs from germline. The chain employs TRBV7-7 and TRBJ2-1; 8 bases agree with TRBD2. The CDR3 has 15 residues. CDR1 is SSHAT and CDR2 is FNYEAQ in the germline V gene (reference sequence). The DNA of the CDR3 is TGTGCTAGCAGCTTAACTAGCGGTGGGGTTAGTGAGCAGTTCTTC. Residues: CASSLTSGGVSEQFF.

The V call is TRBV9, the J call TRBJ1-4; D may be TRBD1 (6 bases). The CDR3 is 16 amino acids. The germline V gene encodes CDR1 SGDLS and CDR2 YYNGEE. Trimming pared 2 bases from V and 8 bases from J, leaving 19 bases between. CDR3 in DNA: TGTGCCAGCAGCGTCGGGGCGGGGGGCGCAGGGGAAAAACTGTTTTTT. Its translation: CASSVGAGGAGEKLFF.

The genes are TRBV6-1 and TRBJ2-1; perhaps TRBD2 as D (6 bases). Germline lookup yields CDR1 MNHNS and CDR2 SASEGT. Trimming took off 1 base at V and 11 bases at J, with 18 bases between the two ends. CDR3 length: 15 residues. CDR3 region: CASSEVGGTPSKQFF. The CDR3 nucleotides read TGTGCCAGCAGTGAAGTCGGCGGGACTCCCAGTAAGCAGTTCTTC.